The clone carrying this T cell receptor beta chain was recorded many times. This sample was taken from a study of T cells in Graves' hyperthyroidism and ophthalmopathy. V was pared by 3 bases and J by 8 bases, with 18 bases of the junction left unmatched. CDR3 length: 18 residues. The germline V gene has CDR1 GTSNPN and CDR2 SVGIG (reference sequence). Amplification of TCR beta CDR3 regions was performed using RNA transcripts as template. Using the HTBI primer set, a first-round RT-PCR was run on the TCR CDR3. TCRdb independently ran MiXCR on the multiplex PCR reads; one entry per CDR3 protein. The table has some 760,000 distinct CDR3 sequences, approximately 14% seen once; the top ten hold roughly 10%.

The V and J genes are TRBV30 and TRBJ1-4; TRBD1 matches 10 bases. The sequence came from a woman under 30 with Graves' hyperthyroidism. The sequenced sample consisted of blood. CDR3 amino acids: CAWRPRLAPDRGKEKLFF. The CDR3 DNA sequence: TGTGCCTGGAGGCCCCGGCTGGCACCGGACAGGGGGAAAGAAAAACTGTTTTTT.